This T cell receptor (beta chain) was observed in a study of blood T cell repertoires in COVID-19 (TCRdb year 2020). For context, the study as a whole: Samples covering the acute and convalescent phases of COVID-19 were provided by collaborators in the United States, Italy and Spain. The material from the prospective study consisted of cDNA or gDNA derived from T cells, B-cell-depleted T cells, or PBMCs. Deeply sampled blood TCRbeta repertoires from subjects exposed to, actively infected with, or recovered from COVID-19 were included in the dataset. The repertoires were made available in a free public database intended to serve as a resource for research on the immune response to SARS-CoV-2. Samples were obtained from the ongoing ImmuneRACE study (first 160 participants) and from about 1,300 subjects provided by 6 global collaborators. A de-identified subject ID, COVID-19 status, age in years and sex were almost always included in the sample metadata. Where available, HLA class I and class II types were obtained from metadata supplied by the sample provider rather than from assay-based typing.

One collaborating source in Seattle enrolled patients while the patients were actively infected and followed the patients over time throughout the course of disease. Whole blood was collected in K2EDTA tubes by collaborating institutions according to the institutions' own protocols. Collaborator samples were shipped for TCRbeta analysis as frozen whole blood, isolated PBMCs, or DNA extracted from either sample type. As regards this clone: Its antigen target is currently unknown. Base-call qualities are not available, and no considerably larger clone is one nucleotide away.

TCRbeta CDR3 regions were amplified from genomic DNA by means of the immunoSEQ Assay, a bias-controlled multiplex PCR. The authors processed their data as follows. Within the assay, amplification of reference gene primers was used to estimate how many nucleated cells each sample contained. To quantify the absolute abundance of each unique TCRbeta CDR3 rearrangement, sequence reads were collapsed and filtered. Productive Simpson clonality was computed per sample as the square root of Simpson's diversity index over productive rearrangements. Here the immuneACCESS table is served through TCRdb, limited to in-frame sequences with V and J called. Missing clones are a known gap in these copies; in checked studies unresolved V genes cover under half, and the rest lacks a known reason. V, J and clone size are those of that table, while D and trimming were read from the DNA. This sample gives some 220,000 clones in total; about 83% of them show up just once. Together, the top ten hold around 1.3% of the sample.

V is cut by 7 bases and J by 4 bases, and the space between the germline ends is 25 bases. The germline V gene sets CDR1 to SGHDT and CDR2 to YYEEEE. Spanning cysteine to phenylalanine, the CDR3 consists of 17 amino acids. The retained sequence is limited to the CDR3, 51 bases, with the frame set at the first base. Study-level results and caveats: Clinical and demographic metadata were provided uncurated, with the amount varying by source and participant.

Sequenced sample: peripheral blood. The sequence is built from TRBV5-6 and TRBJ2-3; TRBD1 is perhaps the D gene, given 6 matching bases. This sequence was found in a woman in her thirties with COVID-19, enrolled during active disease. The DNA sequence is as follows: TGTGCCAGCCTTCCCCAATTTAAACCAGGGGTCCCAGATACGCAGTATTTT. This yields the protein CASLPQFKPGVPDTQYF.